Following are 32 T cell receptor beta chains from one sample sequenced in a study of beta chain features in type 1 diabetes. Study-wide findings and caveats: Shorter TCRB CDR3s, moderately but significantly so, marked every one of the four CD4+ subsets in Type 1 diabetes patients.

These receptors' antigens are unknown. Sequenced material consisted of expressed TCRB transcripts (all of the isolated RNA was reverse transcribed). Using immunoSEQ multiplex PCR, the repertoire was profiled, and TCRdb retains in-frame clones only, with some absent. The sample includes roughly 290,000 clones, 15% of them seen just once. Sequencing used naive CD4+ T cells from blood. These receptors were collected from a man aged 18 to 30 with type 1 diabetes.

In this sample, this clone turned up a few times. The J gene is TRBJ2-5, the V gene TRBV29-1, with 8 bases matching TRBD2. The V gene's germline CDR1 is SQVTM and CDR2 ANQGSEA. V shed 4 bases and J 4 bases; nucleotides not matched to a gene: 5. The CDR3 is 13 amino acids. The CDR3 DNA reads TGCAGCGTTGGGGGGGCGGGAGGAGAGACCCAGTACTTC. Protein sequence: CSVGGAGGETQYF.

This clone was counted between two and nine times. Other DNA variants within this sample encode the same CDR3. The chain uses TRBV18 and TRBJ2-7, with D possibly being TRBD2 (6 bases). V lost 3 bases and J lost 3, with 12 bases in between. This CDR3 is 14 amino acids long. CDR1 and CDR2 (germline): KGHSH, LQKENI. The CDR3 region has the DNA TGTGCCAGCTCACCCCAGGGAGGAAGCTACGAGCAGTACTTC. It is translated as CASSPQGGSYEQYF.

This sequence joins TRBV19 and TRBJ2-3; D gene uncertain. Germline V gives CDR1 LNHDA, CDR2 SQIVND (reference sequence). V shed 3 bases and J shed 4 bases, with 2 bases lying between them. CDR3 length equals 11 residues. CDR3 DNA sequence: TGTGCCAGTAGTATCGCAGATACGCAGTATTTT. It specifies CASSIADTQYF. Full variable domain (remainder filled in from reference TRBV19 and TRBJ2-3): DGGITQSPKYLFRKEGQNVTLSCEQNLNHDAMYWYRQDPGQGLRLIYYSQIVNDFQKGDIAEGYSVSREKKESFPLTVTSAQKNPTAFYLCASSIADTQYFGPGTRLTVL.

The chain is built from TRBV5-1 and TRBJ2-7, with 9 nucleotides matching TRBD1. This CDR3 contains 16 residues. V lost 0 bases to trimming and J lost 4 bases; unmatched junction nucleotides: 8. The V gene's germline CDR1 is SGHRS and CDR2 YFSETQ. CDR3 bases: TGCGCCAGCAGCTTGGCGGCCGGGACAGGGAGTTACGAGCAGTACTTC. Translation gives CASSLAAGTGSYEQYF.

This chain links TRBV4-1 with TRBJ1-1; TRBD1 matches at 9 bases. The CDR3 is made up of 16 amino acids. V lost 1 base to trimming and J lost 7 bases; unmatched junction nucleotides: 10. Per germline, CDR1 MGHRA and CDR2 YSYEKL. For the CDR3, the DNA is TGCGCCAGCAGCCAAGCCGGACAGGGGAGACAGGATGAAGCTTTCTTT. This translates into CASSQAGQGRQDEAFF.

V and J are TRBV9 and TRBJ1-2, with a possible D match to TRBD1 (5 bases). The CDR3 contains 12 residues. The ends were cut back, 5 bases at V and 6 bases at J, with 11 bases in the middle. Germline CDR1 SGDLS, CDR2 YYNGEE. CDR3 loop: CASSRQRDGYTF. As DNA, the CDR3 is TGTGCCAGCAGTCGACAGCGCGATGGCTACACCTTC.

The CDR3 sequence is CASSQDPAGRETQYF. The DNA of the CDR3 is TGTGCCAGCAGCCAAGACCCGGCGGGTCGGGAGACCCAGTACTTC. The chain joins TRBV4-2 to TRBJ2-5, with a weak D call TRBD2 (5 bases). Trimming left V 0 bases short and J 5 bases short, with 13 bases between. The CDR3 runs 15 residues. The germline V gene encodes CDR1 LGHNA and CDR2 YNFKEQ.

In its sample, this clone was seen a few times. This chain connects TRBV30 to TRBJ2-5, with unresolved D. The V end was cut by 2 bases, the J end by 0 bases, with 13 bases between. The CDR3 totals 15 residues. CDR1 and CDR2 (germline): GTSNPN, SVGIG (reference sequence). In DNA form, the CDR3 reads TGTGCCTGGAGTAGGAGTAGAACGTACCAAGAGACCCAGTACTTC. As protein: CAWSRSRTYQETQYF.

V and J are TRBV9 and TRBJ2-3; perhaps TRBD2 as D (5 bases). Germline V gene data show CDR1 as SGDLS and CDR2 as YYNGEE. V was clipped by 5 bases and J by 2 bases, with 18 bases between them. The CDR3 contains 16 residues. Written as DNA, the CDR3 is TGTGCCAGCAGTGCGAAAGAAGCGGTCTACACAGATACGCAGTATTTT. It encodes CASSAKEAVYTDTQYF.

V usage is TRBV5-4 and J usage is TRBJ2-1; a weak D match, TRBD1 (6 bases). Germline V gene lookup returns CDR1 SGHNT and CDR2 YYREEE (reference sequence). V dropped 2 bases and J dropped 3 bases, with 12 bases sitting between them. This CDR3 region has 15 residues. This CDR3 is CASSLSRGVYNEQFF. The CDR3 region has the DNA TGTGCCAGCAGCTTAAGCAGGGGAGTCTACAATGAGCAGTTCTTC.

The V gene is TRBV18, the J gene TRBJ1-2; TRBD1 agrees at 10 bases. J gave up 6 bases and V 4 bases, and 5 bases lay outside the gene matches. CDR3 length equals 14 residues. Looked up from germline, CDR1 is KGHSH and CDR2 is LQKENI. In nucleotides, the CDR3 is TGTGCCAGCTCACTCGGACAGGGGGGTCATGGCTACACCTTC. Protein: CASSLGQGGHGYTF.

V is TRBV6-6 and J is TRBJ2-3, with 11 bases aligning to TRBD1. The J segment lost 3 bases and the V segment lost 1 base, leaving 3 bases of the junction unmatched. This CDR3 has 16 amino acids. From germline, CDR1 is MNHNY and CDR2 SVGAGI (reference sequence). This chain's CDR3 is CASSYWGTGGTDTQYF. The CDR3 DNA sequence: TGTGCCAGCAGTTACTGGGGGACAGGGGGTACAGATACGCAGTATTTT.

The V call is TRBV5-8, the J call TRBJ1-5; D is possibly TRBD1 (6 bases). Germline V gene sequence: CDR1 SGHTS, CDR2 YDEGEE. CDR3 size: 13 residues. Trimming removed 4 bases at V and 4 bases at J, with 9 bases between. CDR3 bases: TGTGCCAGCAGCCTAACAGGGAATCAGCCCCAGCATTTT. Its translation: CASSLTGNQPQHF.

This sequence joins TRBV14 and TRBJ2-7; 7 bases line up with TRBD1. The length of the CDR3 is 14 residues. From germline, CDR1 is SGHDN and CDR2 FVKESK. V lost 5 bases and J lost 3; bases outside the gene matches: 7. The DNA for the CDR3 is TGTGCCAGCAGCTGGGACAGCGCAGACTACGAGCAGTACTTC. Translating it yields CASSWDSADYEQYF.

The chain combines TRBV30 with TRBJ1-5; TRBD1 aligns across 9 bases. Germline CDR1 is GTSNPN and CDR2 is SVGIG (reference sequence). CDR3 size: 15 residues. V lost 0 bases and J lost 5; bases outside the gene matches: 5. This CDR3 reads CAWSVRGTGYQPQHF. For the CDR3, the DNA is TGTGCCTGGAGTGTACGTGGGACAGGGTATCAGCCCCAGCATTTT.

The DNA of the CDR3 is TGTGCCAGCAGCTTAATGATTAGCGGGGTGAGCTCTGGGGCCAACGTCCTGACTTTC. Its protein is CASSLMISGVSSGANVLTF. The chain combines TRBV7-9 with TRBJ2-6; 8 bases match TRBD2. This CDR3 is built from 19 residues. V was pared by 2 bases and J by 0 bases, with 9 bases of the junction left unmatched. CDR1 is SEHNR, CDR2 FQNEAQ, per germline (reference sequence).

The genes are TRBV11-1 and TRBJ2-4; D perhaps matches TRBD1 (5 bases). V was clipped by 5 bases and J by 2 bases, with 19 bases between them. CDR3 size: 17 residues. Germline CDR1 SGHAT, CDR2 FQDESV (reference sequence). The CDR3: CASSRRTPRMTKNIQYF. DNA for the CDR3: TGTGCCAGCAGCCGCCGGACACCCCGGATGACCAAAAACATTCAGTACTTC.

The CDR3, as DNA: TGTGCCAGCAGTTACTCGCCGGGCACAGATACGCAGTATTTT. The encoded protein is CASSYSPGTDTQYF. The chain has TRBV6-6 and TRBJ2-3; no clear D gene. Trimming took off 0 bases at V and 1 base at J, with 5 bases between the two ends. The CDR3 totals 14 residues. From germline, CDR1 is MNHNY and CDR2 SVGAGI (reference sequence).

The chain has TRBV6-1 and TRBJ1-5; D is ambiguous. Germline V gene lookup returns CDR1 MNHNS and CDR2 SASEGT. Trimming removed 0 bases at V and 3 bases at J, with 6 bases between. This CDR3 contains 14 residues. This chain's CDR3 is CASSEARINQPQHF. DNA for the CDR3: TGTGCCAGCAGTGAAGCTAGAATCAATCAGCCCCAGCATTTT.

The rearrangement joins TRBV27 to TRBJ1-6; possible D gene TRBD1, 5 bases. The CDR3 consists of 18 residues. Trimming took 5 bases from V and 0 from J, leaving 17 bases between them. Germline CDR1 MNHEY, CDR2 SMNVEV (reference sequence). CDR3 in amino acids: CASSTQKGQSSYNSPLHF. CDR3 DNA: TGTGCCAGCAGTACGCAAAAGGGGCAGAGCTCCTATAATTCACCCCTCCACTTT.

This clone was picked up a small number of times. The chain links TRBV30 to TRBJ1-2, with 7 positions matching TRBD1. The CDR3 has 18 residues. Germline V gene data show CDR1 as GTSNPN and CDR2 as SVGIG (reference sequence). The V segment lost 8 bases and the J segment 4 bases; nucleotides outside the gene matches: 25. The CDR3 loop is CAGRTFPGQRARFYGYTF. The CDR3 region has the DNA TGTGCCGGACGAACGTTCCCGGGACAGAGGGCTAGATTCTATGGCTACACCTTC. Using reference TRBV30 and TRBJ1-2 for the parts outside the CDR3, the full variable domain is SQTIHQWPATLVQPVGSPLSLECTVEGTSNPNLYWYRQAAGRGLQLLFYSVGIGQISSEVPQNLSASRPQDRQFILSSKKLLLSDSGFYLCAGRTFPGQRARFYGYTFGSGTRLTVV.

The chain recombines TRBV15 with TRBJ2-7; 9 bases line up with TRBD1. The CDR3 extends over 14 amino acids. V shed 3 bases, J shed 3 bases, and the junction held 3 bases outside the gene matches. Looked up from germline, CDR1 is LNHNV and CDR2 is YYDKDF (reference sequence). The CDR3 protein is CATSSRDRVYEQYF. The CDR3 DNA is TGTGCCACCAGCAGCCGGGACAGGGTCTACGAGCAGTACTTC.

This clone showed up just a few times. The rearrangement joins TRBV10-3 to TRBJ2-5, with 10 bases lining up with TRBD2. The length of the CDR3 is 14 residues. Germline assignment: CDR1 ENHRY and CDR2 SYGVKD. The junction had 3 bases not matched to a gene; V was cut back by 5 bases and J by 3 bases. CDR3 loop: CAISSGLAEETQYF. Written as DNA, the CDR3 is TGTGCCATCAGTTCTGGACTAGCGGAAGAGACCCAGTACTTC.

The chain carries TRBV6-1 and TRBJ2-7; no reliable D call. Trimming took off 8 bases at V and 1 base at J, with 15 bases between the two ends. This CDR3 region has 14 residues. CDR1 is MNHNS and CDR2 is SASEGT in the germline V gene. CDR3 residues: CASRRLFQSYEQYF. The CDR3 DNA is TGTGCCAGCCGCCGACTTTTCCAATCCTACGAGCAGTACTTC.

This chain links TRBV25-1 with TRBJ1-2; perhaps TRBD1 as D (6 bases). With 2 bases removed from V and 4 bases from J, the gap between germline ends came to 11 bases. There are 14 residues in the CDR3. The V gene's germline CDR1 is MGHDK and CDR2 SYGVNS. For the CDR3, the DNA is TGTGCCAGCAGTGAACGCGGGGGCGGCTATGGCTACACCTTC. Amino acid sequence: CASSERGGGYGYTF.

The sample holds a few counts of this clone. The chain recombines TRBV6-5 with TRBJ1-2; 9 nucleotides agree with TRBD1. CDR3 length: 13 residues. J was trimmed by 8 bases and V by 7 bases; bases with no gene match: 8. Germline CDR1 reads MNHEY; CDR2 reads SVGAGI. This CDR3 reads CASKIQGAHGYTF. The CDR3 nucleotides are TGTGCCAGCAAGATACAGGGGGCGCACGGCTACACCTTC.

The V and J genes are TRBV5-1 and TRBJ2-1; D remains ambiguous. This CDR3 is 14 amino acids long. Trimming shortened V by 0 bases and J by 4 bases, and 8 bases separated the two germline ends. Germline V gene sequence: CDR1 SGHRS, CDR2 YFSETQ. CDR3 in amino acids: CASSLDVSYNEQFF. The CDR3 nucleotides are TGCGCCAGCAGCTTGGATGTATCTTACAATGAGCAGTTCTTC. Together with reference TRBV5-1 and TRBJ2-1, the CDR3 gives the full variable domain: KAGVTQTPRYLIKTRGQQVTLSCSPISGHRSVSWYQQTPGQGLQFLFEYFSETQRNKGNFPGRFSGRQFSNSRSEMNVSTLELGDSALYLCASSLDVSYNEQFFGPGTRLTVL.

The V call is TRBV7-9, the J call TRBJ2-5; no definite D call. Germline values: CDR1 SEHNR, CDR2 FQNEAQ (reference sequence). Between the trimmed V and J ends, which lost 1 base and 1 base, there was a span of 10 bases. The CDR3 has 15 amino acids. The DNA of the CDR3 is TGTGCCAGCAGCTTAGACCTGCAGGTCCAAGAGACCCAGTACTTC. This translates into CASSLDLQVQETQYF.

This sequence joins TRBV6-6 and TRBJ2-3; D may be TRBD1 (6 bases). Trimming took off 6 bases at V and 2 bases at J, with 18 bases between the two ends. The germline gives CDR1 MNHNY, CDR2 SVGAGI (reference sequence). This CDR3 region has 16 residues. The CDR3 DNA sequence: TGTGCCAGCAGAACCTCCAGGGGCTTGCTCACAGATACGCAGTATTTT. This codes for CASRTSRGLLTDTQYF.

The chain carries TRBV10-3 and TRBJ2-7, with a weak D call TRBD1 (5 bases). Deletions cut 7 bases from V and 9 bases from J, with 22 bases between. The germline CDR1 and CDR2 sequences are ENHRY and SYGVKD. The CDR3 contains 14 residues. The CDR3 DNA reads as TGTGCCATCACCGAGAATCTTGACAGACGATGGCAGTACTTC. Amino acids: CAITENLDRRWQYF.

This clone occurred a few times. The V call is TRBV18, the J call TRBJ2-1; the match to TRBD2 covers 7 bases. V was pared by 0 bases and J by 5 bases, with 7 bases of the junction left unmatched. This CDR3 is 16 amino acids long. Germline loops: CDR1 KGHSH, CDR2 LQKENI. Here the CDR3 DNA reads TGTGCCAGCTCACCACCGAGGCTAGCGGAACACAATGAGCAGTTCTTC. It is translated as CASSPPRLAEHNEQFF.

This clone was seen more than once but under ten times. This chain links TRBV2 with TRBJ2-7; 7 bases line up with TRBD2. Trimming at V came to 8 bases and at J to 6 bases, leaving 16 bases not matched to a gene. The CDR3 contains 15 residues. CDR1 SNHLY and CDR2 FYNNEI come from the germline V gene. CDR3 bases: TGTGCCAGCGGGGGGGTGCCCGGTAGAAGGGCCGAGCAGTACTTC. Protein sequence: CASGGVPGRRAEQYF.